The 10 T cell receptor beta chains presented below share a single source sample, sequenced in a study of blood T cell repertoires in COVID-19. TCRdb's copy holds only in-frame clones and misses some; the assay was immunoSEQ multiplex PCR. The table shows around 170,000 clones, with around 83% occurring only once. Sample: peripheral blood. The source of these receptors is a human donor in a cohort sampled during active COVID-19.

The chain links TRBV23-1 to TRBJ1-5; TRBD1 matches at 10 bases. TRBV23-1 is an ORF for which the function is uncertain. The V gene end was trimmed by 3 bases and the J gene end by 7 bases; junction bases not matched to a gene: 6. The CDR3 covers 15 residues. The chain's CDR3 is CASSQETGGEQPQHF. CDR3 sequence (DNA): TGCGCCAGCAGTCAGGAGACAGGGGGCGAGCAGCCCCAGCATTTT.

Only one count was recorded for this clone. This rearrangement joins TRBV28 to TRBJ1-6; D perhaps matches TRBD1 (6 bases). The V and J ends lost 7 bases and 7 bases respectively, with 17 bases between them. The germline CDR1 and CDR2 sequences are MDHEN and SYDVKM. CDR3 size: 15 residues. CDR3: CASTTRTVVNSPLHF. CDR3 bases: TGTGCCAGCACCACCAGGACAGTTGTAAATTCACCCCTCCACTTT.

This clone was seen repeatedly, ten times or more. The chain carries TRBV9 and TRBJ2-7; 7 bases are a match to TRBD1. Germline loops: CDR1 SGDLS, CDR2 YYNGEE. The CDR3 has 15 residues. Germline trimming cut 4 bases from V and 1 base from J; bases unmatched to any gene: 8. The CDR3 sequence is CASSTTGTDSYEQYF. The CDR3 DNA sequence: TGTGCCAGCAGCACGACCGGGACAGATTCCTACGAGCAGTACTTC.

This chain joins TRBV7-2 and TRBJ2-2; 15 bases match TRBD2. The junction had 0 bases not matched to a gene; V was cut back by 4 bases and J by 6 bases. This CDR3 comprises 15 residues. Germline CDR1 and CDR2: SGHTA and FQGNSA. CDR3 DNA: TGTGCCAGCAGCTGGACTAGCGGGGGGGCCGGGGAGCTGTTTTTT. This encodes CASSWTSGGAGELFF.

The chain carries TRBV27 and TRBJ2-1; 9 bases are shared with TRBD1. Germline V gives CDR1 MNHEY, CDR2 SMNVEV (reference sequence). CDR3 length equals 15 residues. J lost 7 bases, V lost 4 bases, and 8 bases had no gene match. The CDR3 loop reads CASSSPGTGKNEQFF. The CDR3 DNA reads TGTGCCAGCAGTTCCCCTGGGACAGGGAAGAATGAGCAGTTCTTC.

V usage is TRBV5-1 and J usage is TRBJ2-5; 11 bases are a match to TRBD2. Germline trimming cut 1 base from V and 1 base from J; bases unmatched to any gene: 0. This CDR3 has 15 amino acids. The V gene's germline CDR1 is SGHRS and CDR2 YFSETQ. The DNA for the CDR3 is TGCGCCAGCAGCTTGACTAGCGGGAGCCAAGAGACCCAGTACTTC. Translation gives CASSLTSGSQETQYF.

In this sample, this clone turned up once. The J gene is TRBJ1-2, the V gene TRBV15; a possible D gene is TRBD1 (6 bases). V lost 1 base to trimming and J lost 4 bases, with 10 bases between them. CDR3 length: 14 residues. Germline V CDR1 and CDR2: LNHNV, YYDKDF (reference sequence). The CDR3 region is CATSRGGTLYGYTF. The CDR3 DNA follows: TGTGCCACCAGCAGAGGGGGGACACTCTATGGCTACACCTTC.

The chain is built from TRBV18 and TRBJ2-7; 7 nucleotides align to TRBD1. This CDR3 comprises 15 residues. V shed 2 bases, J shed 2 bases, and the junction held 6 bases outside the gene matches. Per the germline V gene, CDR1 is KGHSH and CDR2 is LQKENI. The CDR3 DNA reads TGTGCCAGCTCACCATACGAAGGGGGCGCCTACGAGCAGTACTTC. It specifies CASSPYEGGAYEQYF.

The V and J genes are TRBV6-5 and TRBJ1-2; a possible D gene is TRBD1 (6 bases). Germline V gene data show CDR1 as MNHEY and CDR2 as SVGAGI. The CDR3 runs 13 residues. Between the trimmed V and J ends, which lost 6 bases and 3 bases, there was a span of 11 bases. CDR3 region: CASSPAGDYGYTF. In DNA form, the CDR3 reads TGTGCCAGCAGCCCGGCAGGGGACTATGGCTACACCTTC.

This sequence joins TRBV5-1 and TRBJ1-2, with 7 bases identical to TRBD1. J gave up 8 bases and V 3 bases, and 13 bases lay outside the gene matches. The V gene's germline CDR1 is SGHRS and CDR2 YFSETQ. This CDR3 comprises 15 residues. In DNA form, the CDR3 reads TGCGCCAGCAGCTCGGGAGGGACAGAGGCCTGGGGCTACACCTTC. This sequence encodes CASSSGGTEAWGYTF.